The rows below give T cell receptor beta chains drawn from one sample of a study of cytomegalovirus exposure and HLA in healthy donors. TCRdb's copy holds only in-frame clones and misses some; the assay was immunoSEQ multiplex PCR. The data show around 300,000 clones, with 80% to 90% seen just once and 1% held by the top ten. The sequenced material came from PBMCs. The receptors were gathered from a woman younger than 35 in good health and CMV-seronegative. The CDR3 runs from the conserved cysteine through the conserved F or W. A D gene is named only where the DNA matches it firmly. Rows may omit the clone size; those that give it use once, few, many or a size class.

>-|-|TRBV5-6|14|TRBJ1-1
CASSPVVYRGEAFF
TGTGCCAGCAGCCCCGTGGTTTATAGGGGTGAAGCTTTCTTT
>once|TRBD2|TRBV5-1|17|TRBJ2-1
CASSAASSGRAVDEQFF
TGCGCCAGCAGCGCCGCCTCTAGCGGGAGGGCCGTGGATGAGCAGTTCTTC
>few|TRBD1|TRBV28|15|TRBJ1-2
CASIRLGQGAYGYTF
TGTGCCAGCATCCGACTGGGACAGGGTGCCTATGGCTACACCTTC
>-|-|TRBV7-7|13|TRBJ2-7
CASSLADSSEQYF
TGTGCCAGCAGCTTAGCCGACTCAAGCGAGCAGTACTTC
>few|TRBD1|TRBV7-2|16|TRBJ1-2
CASSPRPGQGDNGYTF
TGTGCCAGCAGCCCACGACCGGGACAGGGGGACAATGGCTACACCTTC
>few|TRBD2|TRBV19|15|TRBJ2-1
CASSIGWEGSNEQFF
TGTGCCAGTAGTATCGGGTGGGAGGGGTCCAATGAGCAGTTCTTC
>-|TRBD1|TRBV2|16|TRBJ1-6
CASKGAPPLYNSPLHF
TGTGCCAGCAAGGGGGCCCCTCCGCTGTATAATTCACCCCTCCACTTT
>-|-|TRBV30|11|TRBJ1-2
CARTNTRGYTF
TGTGCCCGTACTAATACTCGAGGCTACACCTTC
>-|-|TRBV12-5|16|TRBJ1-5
CASGLGHRVSNQPQHF
TGTGCTAGTGGTTTGGGACACAGGGTATCCAATCAGCCCCAGCATTTT
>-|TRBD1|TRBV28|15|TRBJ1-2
CASSLDRVTGYGYTF
TGTGCCAGCAGTCTGGACAGGGTAACAGGCTATGGCTACACCTTC
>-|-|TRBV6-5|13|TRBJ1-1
CASRSQGYTEAFF
TGTGCCAGCAGATCACAGGGCTACACTGAAGCTTTCTTT
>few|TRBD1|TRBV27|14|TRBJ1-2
CASSRDRGNYGYTF
TGTGCCAGCAGTCGGGACAGGGGAAACTATGGCTACACCTTC
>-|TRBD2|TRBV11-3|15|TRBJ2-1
CASSFETSGSNEQFF
TGTGCCAGCAGCTTCGAGACTAGCGGGAGTAATGAGCAGTTCTTC
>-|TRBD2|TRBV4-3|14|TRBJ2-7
CASSPIAGTYEQYF
TGCGCCAGCAGCCCAATAGCGGGGACCTACGAGCAGTACTTC
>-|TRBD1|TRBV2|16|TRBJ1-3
CASSEGAGGTGNTIYF
TGTGCCAGCAGTGAGGGAGCAGGGGGTACTGGAAACACCATATATTTT
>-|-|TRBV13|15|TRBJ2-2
CASSLTPPEVGELFF
TGTGCCAGCAGCTTAACTCCCCCCGAGGTCGGGGAGCTGTTTTTT
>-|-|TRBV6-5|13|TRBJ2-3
CASSYRSTDTQYF
TGTGCCAGCAGTTACCGGAGCACAGATACGCAGTATTTT
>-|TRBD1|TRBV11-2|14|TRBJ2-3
CASSPDRVRDTQYF
TGTGCCAGCAGCCCGGACAGGGTGCGAGATACGCAGTATTTT
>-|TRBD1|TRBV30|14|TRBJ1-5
CAWSRTGVNQPQHF
TGTGCCTGGAGTCGGACAGGGGTCAATCAGCCCCAGCATTTT
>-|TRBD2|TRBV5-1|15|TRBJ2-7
CASSETSGSNYEQYF
TGCGCCAGCAGCGAAACTAGCGGCTCTAACTACGAGCAGTACTTC
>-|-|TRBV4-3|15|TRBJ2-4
CASSQDQGAKNIQYF
TGCGCCAGCAGCCAAGATCAGGGAGCCAAAAACATTCAGTACTTC
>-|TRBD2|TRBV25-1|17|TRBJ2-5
CASSERRTSGGQETQYF
TGTGCCAGCAGTGAGCGACGGACTAGCGGGGGGCAAGAGACCCAGTACTTC
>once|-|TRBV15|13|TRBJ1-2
CATDSEGNRGYTF
TGTGCCACGGATTCGGAGGGAAATAGGGGCTACACCTTC
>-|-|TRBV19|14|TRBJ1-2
CASSFTGPNYGYTF
TGTGCCAGTAGCTTCACAGGACCCAACTATGGCTACACCTTC
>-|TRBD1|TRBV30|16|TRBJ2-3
CAWSVKGTGDTDTQYF
TGTGCCTGGAGTGTTAAAGGGACAGGGGACACAGATACGCAGTATTTT